Here is one TCR beta chain with its context. This sample stems from a study of cytotoxic CD8 clonotypes in ibrutinib-treated CLL. Profiling relied on immunoSEQ multiplex PCR, and the TCRdb table lists in-frame clones only, not all of them. Among approximately 70,000 clones listed, 80% were seen once. Germline assignment: CDR1 MNHNS and CDR2 SASEGT. This CDR3 region has 14 residues. V was cut by 2 bases and J by 3 bases, with 10 bases left in between. The sequencing here drew on PBMCs, taken at disease progression, from a patient treated with ibrutinib. J is TRBJ2-5 and V is TRBV6-1; D is uncertain. The sequence derives from a human donor with chronic lymphocytic leukemia. CDR3 sequence reads: CASSEWQMEETQYF. The CDR3 nucleotides read TGTGCCAGCAGTGAATGGCAGATGGAAGAGACCCAGTACTTC.